The source of this T cell receptor beta chain is a study of TIL therapy for anti-PD-1-resistant metastatic lung cancer. Study at large: Tumors were harvested before any PD-1/PD-L1 blockade.

Time point given: pre-treatment sample, taken before nivolumab and TIL therapy. The immunoSEQ assay was v3. Libraries were sequenced to 2 million to 2.5 million read pairs (survey) or about 5-6 million (deep). Clones were read by immunoSEQ multiplex PCR, and TCRdb kept only the in-frame ones, dropping some. The profile covers about 52,000 clones, with approximately 79% appearing a single time and around 4.8% taken by the ten largest. The ends lost 6 bases at V and 7 bases at J; junction bases unmatched: 9. Germline assignment: CDR1 MNHEY and CDR2 SVGAGI. This CDR3 is 14 amino acids long. This specimen was blood, taken at baseline. J is TRBJ1-1 and V is TRBV6-5, with 9 bases fitting TRBD1. The sequence came from a woman between 30 and 80 years old with non-small cell lung cancer. CDR3 amino acids: CASRHRDRVVEAFF. The CDR3 nucleotides are TGTGCCAGCAGACACCGGGACAGGGTGGTTGAAGCTTTCTTT.